Detailed here is one T cell receptor (beta chain). What antigen it recognizes has not been identified. No qualities accompany the bases; no much larger clone lies one base away. The data are from a study of blood T cell repertoires in COVID-19 (dated by TCRdb to about 2020). Some background on the complete study: The collaborator samples originated in the United States, Italy and Spain and spanned the acute and convalescent phases of COVID-19. The prospective study material was composed of cDNA or gDNA derived from T cells, B-cell-depleted T cells, or PBMCs. Subjects who had been exposed to COVID-19, were actively infected with it, or had recovered from it provided the deeply sampled blood TCRbeta repertoires that made up the dataset. The repertoires were released in a freely available public database intended as a resource for research on the immune response to SARS-CoV-2. Samples were obtained from the ongoing ImmuneRACE study (first 160 participants) and from some 1,300 subjects provided by 6 global collaborators. The sample metadata nearly always contained a de-identified subject ID, COVID-19 status, age in years and sex. HLA class I and class II types, where available, came from metadata supplied by the sample provider rather than from assay-based typing.

Study-wide conclusions, independent of this receptor: The quantity of clinical and demographic metadata differed by source and by participant and was supplied without curation.

Each collaborating institution followed its own protocols to collect whole blood in K2EDTA tubes. For TCRbeta analysis, collaborators shipped samples in one of three forms: frozen whole blood, isolated PBMCs, or DNA extracted from either of those sample types. The V end loses 7 bases and the J end loses 4 bases, and a stretch of 12 bases separates them. The CDR3 spans 13 residues, from the cysteine through the phenylalanine. Only CDR3 DNA remains: 39 bases, in frame from the first base. The germline V gene supplies CDR1 MDHEN and CDR2 SYDVKM. TCRbeta CDR3 regions were amplified from genomic DNA using the immunoSEQ Assay, a bias-controlled multiplex PCR. The authors' analysis ran thus. The number of nucleated cells in each sample was estimated from the amplification of reference gene primers within the assay. Sequence reads were collapsed and filtered to measure the absolute abundance of every unique TCRbeta CDR3 rearrangement. For each sample, productive Simpson clonality was calculated as the square root of Simpson's diversity index over productive rearrangements. What TCRdb holds here is the immuneACCESS table cut down to in-frame rearrangements. Part of the clones is not present; checked against another copy, under half of the missing clones reflect an unresolved V gene, and the others are unexplained. From that table come the V and J calls and clone size; the DNA was used to work out D and trimming. This sample lists approximately 70,000 clones; more than 75% were detected once. 9.5% to 13% of the sample belongs to the ten largest clones.

Sequencing was done on a sample of peripheral blood. The TCR comes from a man in his 70s with active or convalescent COVID-19. The rearrangement combines TRBV28 with TRBJ2-3; TRBD2 might be the D gene, on 5 matching bases. The CDR3 protein sequence reads: CASKLRAADTQYF. The DNA sequence follows: TGTGCCAGCAAGCTGAGGGCCGCAGATACGCAGTATTTT.